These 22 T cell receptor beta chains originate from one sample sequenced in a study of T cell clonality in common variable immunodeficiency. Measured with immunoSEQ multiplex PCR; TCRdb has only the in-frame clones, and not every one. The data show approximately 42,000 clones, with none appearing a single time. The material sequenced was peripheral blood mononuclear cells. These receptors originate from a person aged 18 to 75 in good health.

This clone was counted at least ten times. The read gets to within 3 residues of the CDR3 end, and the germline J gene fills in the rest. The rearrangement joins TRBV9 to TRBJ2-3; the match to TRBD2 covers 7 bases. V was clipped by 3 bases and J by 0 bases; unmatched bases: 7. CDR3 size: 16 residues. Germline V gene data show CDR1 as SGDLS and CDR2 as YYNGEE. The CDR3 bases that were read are TGTGCCAGCAGCGCGCCGACTAGCCAAAGCACAGATACG. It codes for CASSAPTSQSTDT. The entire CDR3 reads CASSAPTSQSTDTQYF.

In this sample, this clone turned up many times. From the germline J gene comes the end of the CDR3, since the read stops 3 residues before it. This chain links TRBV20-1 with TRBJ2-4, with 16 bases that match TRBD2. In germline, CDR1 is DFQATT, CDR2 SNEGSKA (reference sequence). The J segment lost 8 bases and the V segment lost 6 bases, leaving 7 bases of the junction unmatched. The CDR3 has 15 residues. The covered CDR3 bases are TGCAGTGCGTATGGGACTAGCGGGAGGGGCGACATT. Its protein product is CSAYGTSGRGDI. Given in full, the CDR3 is CSAYGTSGRGDIQYF.

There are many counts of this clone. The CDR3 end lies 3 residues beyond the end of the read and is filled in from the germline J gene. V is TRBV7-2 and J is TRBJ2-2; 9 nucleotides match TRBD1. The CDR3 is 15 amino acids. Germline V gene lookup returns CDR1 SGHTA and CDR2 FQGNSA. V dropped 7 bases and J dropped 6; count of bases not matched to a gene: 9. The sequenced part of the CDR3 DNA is TGTGCCAGCACCAACAGGGGGCAAGGCGCCGGGGAG. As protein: CASTNRGQGAGE. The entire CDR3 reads CASTNRGQGAGELFF.

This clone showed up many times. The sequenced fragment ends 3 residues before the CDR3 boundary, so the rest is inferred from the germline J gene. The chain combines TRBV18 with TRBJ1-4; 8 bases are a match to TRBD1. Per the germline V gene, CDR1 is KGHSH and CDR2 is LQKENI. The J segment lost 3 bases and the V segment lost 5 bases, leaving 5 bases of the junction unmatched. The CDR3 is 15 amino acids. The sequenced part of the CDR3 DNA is TGTGCCAGCTCAGAAGGGACAGGAGCTAATGAAAAA. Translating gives CASSEGTGANEK. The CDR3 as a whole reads CASSEGTGANEKLFF.

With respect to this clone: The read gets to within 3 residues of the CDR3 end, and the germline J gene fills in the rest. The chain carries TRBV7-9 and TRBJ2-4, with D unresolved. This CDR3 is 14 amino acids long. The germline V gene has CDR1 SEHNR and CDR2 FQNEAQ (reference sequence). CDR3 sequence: CASSFGVSNYGQYF. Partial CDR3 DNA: TGTGCCAGCAGCTTCGGAGTTTCAAACTATGGT.

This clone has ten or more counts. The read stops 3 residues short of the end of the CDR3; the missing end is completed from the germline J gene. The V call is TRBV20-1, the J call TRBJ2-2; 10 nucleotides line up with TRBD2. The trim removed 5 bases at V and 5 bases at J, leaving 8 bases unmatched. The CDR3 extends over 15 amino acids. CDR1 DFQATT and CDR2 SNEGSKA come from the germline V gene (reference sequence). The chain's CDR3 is CSAGVAGGQTGELFF. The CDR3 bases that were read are TGCAGTGCTGGAGTAGCGGGAGGCCAAACCGGGGAG.

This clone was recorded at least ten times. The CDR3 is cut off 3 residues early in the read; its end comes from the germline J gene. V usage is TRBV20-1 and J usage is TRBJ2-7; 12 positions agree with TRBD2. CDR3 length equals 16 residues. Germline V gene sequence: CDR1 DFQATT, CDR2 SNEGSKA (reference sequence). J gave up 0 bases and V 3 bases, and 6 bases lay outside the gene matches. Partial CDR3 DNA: TGCAGTGCTAGGGAGGGGACTAGCGGGTTCTCCTACGAG. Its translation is CSAREGTSGFSYE. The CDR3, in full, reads CSAREGTSGFSYEQYF.

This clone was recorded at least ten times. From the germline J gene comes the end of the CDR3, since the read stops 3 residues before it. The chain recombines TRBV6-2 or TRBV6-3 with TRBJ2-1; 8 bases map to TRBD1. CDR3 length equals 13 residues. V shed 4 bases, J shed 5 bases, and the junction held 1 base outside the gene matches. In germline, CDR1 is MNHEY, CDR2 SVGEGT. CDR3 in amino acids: CASSWTGNNEQFF. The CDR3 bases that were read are TGTGCCAGCAGTTGGACAGGGAACAATGAG.

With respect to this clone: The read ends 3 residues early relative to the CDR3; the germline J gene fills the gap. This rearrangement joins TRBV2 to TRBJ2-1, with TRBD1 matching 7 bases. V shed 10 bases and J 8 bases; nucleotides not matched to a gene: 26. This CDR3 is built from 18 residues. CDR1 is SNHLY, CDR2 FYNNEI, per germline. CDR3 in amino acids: CANPVYLQGTPSWDEQFF. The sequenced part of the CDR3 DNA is TGTGCCAACCCGGTATACCTACAGGGGACCCCCTCCTGGGATGAG.

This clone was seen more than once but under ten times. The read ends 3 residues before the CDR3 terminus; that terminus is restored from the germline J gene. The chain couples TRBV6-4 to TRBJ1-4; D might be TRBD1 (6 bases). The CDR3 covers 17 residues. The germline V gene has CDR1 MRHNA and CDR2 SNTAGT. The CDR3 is CASSDSFSGAGANVLFF. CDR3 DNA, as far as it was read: TGTGCCAGCAGTGACTCGTTTTCAGGGGCTGGGGCCAACGTA.

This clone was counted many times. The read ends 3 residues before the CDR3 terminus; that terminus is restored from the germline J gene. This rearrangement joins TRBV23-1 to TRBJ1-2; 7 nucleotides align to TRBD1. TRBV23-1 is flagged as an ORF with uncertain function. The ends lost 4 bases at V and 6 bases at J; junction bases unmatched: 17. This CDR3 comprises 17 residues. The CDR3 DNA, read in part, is TGCGCCAGCAGTCGCCCCCAGAGGGACAGACATCTAGATGGC. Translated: CASSRPQRDRHLDG. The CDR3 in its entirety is CASSRPQRDRHLDGYTF.

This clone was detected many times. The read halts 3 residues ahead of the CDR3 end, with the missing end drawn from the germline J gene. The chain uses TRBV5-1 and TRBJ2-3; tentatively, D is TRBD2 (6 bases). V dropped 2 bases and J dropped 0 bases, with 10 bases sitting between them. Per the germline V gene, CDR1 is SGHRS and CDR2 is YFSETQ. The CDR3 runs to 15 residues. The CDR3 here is CASSLAGVSTDTQYF. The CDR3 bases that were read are TGCGCCAGCAGCTTAGCGGGCGTTAGCACAGATACG.

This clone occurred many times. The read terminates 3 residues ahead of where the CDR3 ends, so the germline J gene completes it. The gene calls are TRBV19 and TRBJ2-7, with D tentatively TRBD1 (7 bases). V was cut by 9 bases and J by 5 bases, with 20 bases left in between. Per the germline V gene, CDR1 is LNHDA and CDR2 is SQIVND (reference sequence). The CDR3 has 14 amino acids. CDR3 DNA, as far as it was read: TGTGCCAGCGGAGGGGGCCGCCGGCGGGACGAG. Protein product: CASGGGRRRDE. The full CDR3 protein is CASGGGRRRDEQYF.

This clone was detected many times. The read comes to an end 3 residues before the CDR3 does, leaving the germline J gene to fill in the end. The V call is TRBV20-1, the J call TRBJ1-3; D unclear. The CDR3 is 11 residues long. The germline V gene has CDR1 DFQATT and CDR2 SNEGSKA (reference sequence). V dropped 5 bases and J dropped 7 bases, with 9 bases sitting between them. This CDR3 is CSALTGNTIYF. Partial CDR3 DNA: TGCAGTGCTTTGACGGGTAACACC.

The CDR3 DNA, read in part, is TGTGCCAGAAGCCGCAAAAAAAGCGAAGGCTCCTACGAG. It encodes CARSRKKSEGSYE. The CDR3 as a whole reads CARSRKKSEGSYEQYF. The chain uses TRBV5-3 and TRBJ2-7; no clear D gene. The read ends 3 residues shy of where the CDR3 ends; the end is completed using the germline J gene. TRBV5-3 is filed as an ORF, its function uncertain. The V end was cut by 4 bases, the J end by 0 bases, with 17 bases between. CDR3 length: 16 residues.

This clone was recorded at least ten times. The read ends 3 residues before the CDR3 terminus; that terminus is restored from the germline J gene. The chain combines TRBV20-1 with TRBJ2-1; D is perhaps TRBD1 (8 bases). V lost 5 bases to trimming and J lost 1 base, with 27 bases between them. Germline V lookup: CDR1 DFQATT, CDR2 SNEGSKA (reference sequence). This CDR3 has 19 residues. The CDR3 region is CSALPRTGRVVRSYNEQFF. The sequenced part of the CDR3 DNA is TGCAGTGCTCTACCGAGGACAGGGAGGGTGGTTCGGTCCTACAATGAG.

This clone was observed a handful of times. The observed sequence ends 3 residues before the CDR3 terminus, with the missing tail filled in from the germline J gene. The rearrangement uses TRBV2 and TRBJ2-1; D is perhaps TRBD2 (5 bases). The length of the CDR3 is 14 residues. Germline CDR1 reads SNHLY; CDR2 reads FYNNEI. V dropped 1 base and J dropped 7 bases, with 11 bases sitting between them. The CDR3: CASSEGLALNEQFF. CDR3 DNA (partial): TGTGCCAGCAGTGAAGGGCTAGCCCTAAATGAG.

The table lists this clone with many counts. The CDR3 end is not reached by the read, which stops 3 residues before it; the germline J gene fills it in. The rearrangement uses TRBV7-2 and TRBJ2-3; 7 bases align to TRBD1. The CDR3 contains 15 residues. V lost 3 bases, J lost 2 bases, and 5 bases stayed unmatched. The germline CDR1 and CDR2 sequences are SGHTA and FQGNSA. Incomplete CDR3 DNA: TGTGCCAGCAGCTTGAACAGGGGTCTCACAGATACG. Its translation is CASSLNRGLTDT. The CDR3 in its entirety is CASSLNRGLTDTQYF.

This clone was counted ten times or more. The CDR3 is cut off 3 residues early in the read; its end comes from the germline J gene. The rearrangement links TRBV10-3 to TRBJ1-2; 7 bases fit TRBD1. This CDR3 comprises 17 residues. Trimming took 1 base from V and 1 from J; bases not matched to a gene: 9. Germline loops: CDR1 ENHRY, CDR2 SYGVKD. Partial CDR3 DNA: TGTGCCATCAGTGAGTTCCGGACAGGAGTGGTTAACTATGGC. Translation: CAISEFRTGVVNYG. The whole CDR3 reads CAISEFRTGVVNYGYTF.

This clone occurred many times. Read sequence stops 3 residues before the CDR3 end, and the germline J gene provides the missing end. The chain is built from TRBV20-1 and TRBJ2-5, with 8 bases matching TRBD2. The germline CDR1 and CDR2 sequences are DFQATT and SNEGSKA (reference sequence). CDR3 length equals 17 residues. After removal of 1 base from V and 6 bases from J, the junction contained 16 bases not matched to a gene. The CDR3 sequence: CSARAALAWREVKTQYF. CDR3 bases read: TGCAGTGCTAGAGCCGCACTAGCTTGGCGGGAGGTGAAGACC.

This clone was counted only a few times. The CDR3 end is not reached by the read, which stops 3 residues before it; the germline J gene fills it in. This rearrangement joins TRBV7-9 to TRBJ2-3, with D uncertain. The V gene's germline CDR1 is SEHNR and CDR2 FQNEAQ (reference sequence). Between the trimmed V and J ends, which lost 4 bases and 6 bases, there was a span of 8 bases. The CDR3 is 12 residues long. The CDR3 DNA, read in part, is TGTGCCAGCAGCTCCACTATGGATACG. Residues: CASSSTMDT. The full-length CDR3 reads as CASSSTMDTQYF.

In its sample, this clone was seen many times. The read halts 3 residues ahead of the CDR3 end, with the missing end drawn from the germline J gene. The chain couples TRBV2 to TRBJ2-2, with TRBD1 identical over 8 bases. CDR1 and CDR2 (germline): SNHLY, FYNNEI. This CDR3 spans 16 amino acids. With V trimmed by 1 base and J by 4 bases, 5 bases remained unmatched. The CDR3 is CASSEDRGLSTGELFF. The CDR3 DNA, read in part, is TGTGCCAGCAGTGAAGACAGGGGGTTGTCCACCGGGGAG.